This T cell receptor (beta chain) comes out of a study of T cells after yellow fever vaccination. Remarks on this clonotype: Its target is unknown.

Regarding the study as a whole: The secondary response showed a weaker magnitude and a faster peak, day 5 versus 15.

Looked up from germline, CDR1 is SGHRS and CDR2 is YFSETQ. Trimming took 0 bases from V and 8 from J, leaving 15 bases between them. The CDR3 has 15 amino acids. TCRdb reanalysed the 5' RACE reads using MiXCR and keeps one entry per CDR3 protein. The sample includes 300,000 or so distinct CDR3 sequences, roughly 13% of them seen just once. The chain is built from TRBV5-1 and TRBJ2-1; perhaps TRBD2 as D (6 bases). This sequence originates from a man under 40 who received the YFV17D yellow fever vaccine. The material sequenced was CD4+ T cells sorted from PBMCs, taken 45 days after the yellow fever booster vaccination. The CDR3, as DNA: TGCGCCAGCAGCTTGGCGGGGAGGCGGGTCGATGAGCAGTTCTTC. It yields the protein CASSLAGRRVDEQFF. The full variable domain, in which reference TRBV5-1 and TRBJ2-1 provide the parts outside the CDR3, is KAGVTQTPRYLIKTRGQQVTLSCSPISGHRSVSWYQQTPGQGLQFLFEYFSETQRNKGNFPGRFSGRQFSNSRSEMNVSTLELGDSALYLCASSLAGRRVDEQFFGPGTRLTVL.